The clone carrying this TCR beta chain was observed once. These data are taken from a study of early T cells in non-severe SARS-CoV-2 infection. About the research overall: Chains from this unsorted whole-blood bulk RNA could not be paired.

Per the germline V gene, CDR1 is SEHNR and CDR2 is FQNEAQ (reference sequence). This CDR3 spans 17 amino acids. V gave up 3 bases and J gave up 6 bases; unmatched junction bases: 10. TCRdb re-analysed the 5' RACE reads in MiXCR, keeping a single row per CDR3 protein. The table shows tens of thousands of distinct CDR3 sequences, with less than 11% occurring only once. The receptor comes from an adult who was a healthcare worker with PCR-confirmed SARS-CoV-2 infection or an uninfected control (not recorded which). The chain uses TRBV7-9 and TRBJ2-1, with 11 bases aligning to TRBD2. Sequencing input: whole blood. The CDR3 reads CASSFRPPGLAANEQFF. Written as DNA, the CDR3 is TGTGCCAGCAGCTTTCGGCCTCCGGGACTAGCGGCCAATGAGCAGTTCTTC.